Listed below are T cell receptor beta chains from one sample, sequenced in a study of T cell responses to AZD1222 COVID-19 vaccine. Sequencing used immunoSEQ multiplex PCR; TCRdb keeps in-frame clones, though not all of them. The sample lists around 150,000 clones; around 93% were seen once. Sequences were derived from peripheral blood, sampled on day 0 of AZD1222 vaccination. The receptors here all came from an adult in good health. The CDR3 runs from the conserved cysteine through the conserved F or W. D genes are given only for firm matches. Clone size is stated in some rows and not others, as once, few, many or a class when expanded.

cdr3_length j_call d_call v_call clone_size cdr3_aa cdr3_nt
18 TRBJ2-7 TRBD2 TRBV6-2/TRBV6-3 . CASSYGYLGLAGSYEQYF TGTGCCAGCAGTTATGGGTACCTCGGACTAGCGGGTTCCTACGAGCAGTACTTC
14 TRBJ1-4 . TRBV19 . CASSPGITNEKLFF TGTGCCAGTAGTCCGGGGATCACTAATGAAAAACTGTTTTTT
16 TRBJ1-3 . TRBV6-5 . CASSYPDRDVGNTIYF TGTGCCAGCAGTTACCCAGACCGGGACGTGGGCAACACCATATATTTT
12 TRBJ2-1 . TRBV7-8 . CASSQARAGQFF TGTGCCAGCAGCCAGGCGAGGGCGGGGCAGTTCTTC
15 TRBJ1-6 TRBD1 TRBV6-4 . CASAPGGQGNSPLHF TGTGCCAGCGCTCCGGGTGGACAGGGGAATTCACCCCTCCACTTT
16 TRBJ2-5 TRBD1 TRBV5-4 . CASSSGQGARGETQYF TGTGCCAGCAGCTCTGGACAGGGGGCGAGGGGAGAGACCCAGTACTTC
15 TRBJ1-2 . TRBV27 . CASSFSQSPVYGYTF TGTGCCAGCAGTTTTTCCCAATCTCCCGTCTATGGCTACACCTTC
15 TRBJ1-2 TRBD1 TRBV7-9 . CASSLAMDRLGGYTF TGTGCCAGCAGCTTAGCTATGGACAGGTTAGGTGGCTACACCTTC
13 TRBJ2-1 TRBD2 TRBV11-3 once CASRQSGGNEQFF TGTGCCAGCAGACAGAGCGGGGGCAATGAGCAGTTCTTC
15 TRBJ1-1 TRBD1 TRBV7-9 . CASSPGGLMNTEAFF TGTGCCAGCAGCCCAGGGGGACTGATGAACACTGAAGCTTTCTTT
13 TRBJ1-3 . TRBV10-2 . CASSVSSGNTIYF TGCGCCAGCAGCGTGAGTTCTGGAAACACCATATATTTT
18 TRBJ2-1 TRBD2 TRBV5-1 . CASSREVAGVVSYNEQFF TGCGCCAGCAGCCGGGAGGTAGCGGGAGTTGTCTCCTACAATGAGCAGTTCTTC
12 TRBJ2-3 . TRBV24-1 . CATSDKLDTQYF TGTGCCACCAGTGATAAGTTGGATACGCAGTATTTT
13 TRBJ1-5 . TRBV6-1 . CASSDRYDQPQHF TGTGCCAGCAGTGACCGCTACGATCAGCCCCAGCATTTT
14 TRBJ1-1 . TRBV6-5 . CASSYENWRTEAFF TGTGCCAGCAGTTACGAGAATTGGAGGACTGAAGCTTTCTTT
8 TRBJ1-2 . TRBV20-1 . CRGGGYTF TGCAGGGGAGGAGGCTACACCTTC
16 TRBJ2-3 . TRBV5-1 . CASSAGTTLSTDTQYF TGCGCCAGCAGCGCGGGGACAACCCTTAGCACAGATACGCAGTATTTT
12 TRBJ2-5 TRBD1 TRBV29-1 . CSAGQAQETQYF TGCAGCGCCGGACAGGCTCAAGAGACCCAGTACTTC
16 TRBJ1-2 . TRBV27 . CASSLMLGSTGNGYTF TGTGCCAGCAGTTTAATGCTGGGCAGTACGGGAAATGGCTACACCTTC
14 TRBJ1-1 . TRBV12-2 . CASRLDNRFGLAFF TGTGCAAGTCGCTTAGACAACAGATTTGGCCTAGCTTTCTTT
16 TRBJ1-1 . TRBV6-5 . CASSYSTGPMNTEAFF TGTGCCAGCAGTTACTCGACGGGGCCGATGAACACTGAAGCTTTCTTT
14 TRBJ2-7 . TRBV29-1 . CSVRNGQSSYEQYF TGCAGCGTGCGCAACGGACAGAGCTCCTACGAGCAGTACTTC
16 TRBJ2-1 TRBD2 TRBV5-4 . CASSSGTSVPYNEQFF TGTGCCAGCAGCTCCGGGACTAGCGTACCCTACAATGAGCAGTTCTTC
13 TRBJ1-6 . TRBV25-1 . CASSPHLNSPLHF TGTGCCAGCAGTCCCCACCTGAATTCACCCCTCCACTTT
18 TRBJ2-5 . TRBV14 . CASSLKSLTGTLEETQYF TGTGCCAGCAGCCTAAAAAGCTTAACCGGGACTTTAGAAGAGACCCAGTACTTC
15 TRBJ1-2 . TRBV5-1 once CASTVGTFGDYGYTF TGCGCCAGCACCGTGGGTACGTTCGGGGATTATGGCTACACCTTC
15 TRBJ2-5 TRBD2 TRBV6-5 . CASPAGSYWDKTQYF TGTGCCAGTCCAGCGGGGTCGTATTGGGATAAGACCCAGTACTTC
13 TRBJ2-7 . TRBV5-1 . CASSVNRAGEQYF TGCGCCAGCAGCGTTAACAGGGCTGGCGAGCAGTACTTC
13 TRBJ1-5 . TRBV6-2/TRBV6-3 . CASSLAGNQPQHF TGTGCCAGCAGTCTTGCGGGCAATCAGCCCCAGCATTTT
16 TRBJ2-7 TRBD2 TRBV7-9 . CASSSKTSGVSYEQYF TGTGCCAGCAGCTCTAAGACTAGCGGGGTTTCCTACGAGCAGTACTTC
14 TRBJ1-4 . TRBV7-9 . CASSPQGMGEKLFF TGTGCCAGCAGCCCCCAGGGAATGGGTGAAAAACTGTTTTTT
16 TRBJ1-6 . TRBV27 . CASSPNPRTGNSPLHF TGTGCCAGCAGTCCCAACCCGCGGACCGGGAATTCACCCCTCCACTTT